This T cell receptor (beta chain) was sequenced in a study of T cell changes during pregnancy in multiple sclerosis. Clones were read by immunoSEQ multiplex PCR, and TCRdb kept only the in-frame ones, dropping some. The sample includes some 40,000 clones, just over 90% seen only once; the top ten take 0.41%. In this sample, this clone turned up once. CDR1 and CDR2 (germline): MNHNS, SASEGT. The CDR3 totals 15 residues. V lost 5 bases, J lost 7 bases, and 20 bases lay in between. Sequences were derived from CD4+ T cells from peripheral blood mononuclear cells, sampled in the first trimester of pregnancy. The TCR was taken from a female donor with multiple sclerosis, enrolled in a pregnancy study. The V gene is TRBV6-1, the J gene TRBJ2-5, with D possibly matching TRBD2 (6 bases). The CDR3 DNA is TGTGCCAGCAGTCCCGGCGGGCCCCGGGGAGGGACCCAGTACTTC. Protein product: CASSPGGPRGGTQYF.